The rows below give T cell receptor beta chains drawn from one sample of a study of T cells expressing NK-cell markers. One entry per CDR3 protein, without DNA, is what TCRdb gives after re-calling the 5' RACE reads. The sample table includes 150,000 to 180,000 distinct CDR3 sequences. The sequenced sample consisted of blood T cells: a sorted CD56 or NKG2C T cell subset, CD4+ or CD8+ T cells, or bulk PBMC T cells (not recorded which). The receptors originated from a woman in her forties or fifties in good health. Each CDR3 is given with its conserved first and last residue.

v_call,j_call,cdr3_aa
TRBV30,TRBJ2-1,CAWSYQDNEQFF
TRBV10-3,TRBJ2-7,CAISGSGTGDPYEQYF
TRBV28,TRBJ2-5,CASSPIQRTSGRIAEETQYF
TRBV11-2,TRBJ1-2,CASSYGSLANYGYTF
TRBV3-1,TRBJ2-1,CASSQDSGGISQFF
TRBV27,TRBJ2-5,CASSLMGAGETQYF
TRBV20-1,TRBJ1-4,CSARDPGPATNEKLFF
TRBV7-8,TRBJ2-1,CASSLASQGVSYYNEQFF
TRBV27,TRBJ2-4,CASSRGTSGRASGDIQYF
TRBV12-3/TRBV12-4,TRBJ2-3,CASSLAPPHSTDTQYF
TRBV5-1,TRBJ2-1,CASSPLSTGFSYNEQFF
TRBV13,TRBJ2-1,CASSFSSSEQFF
TRBV7-8,TRBJ2-1,CASSLVPSGREYNEQFF
TRBV14,TRBJ2-1,CASSSNRFRDDEQFF
TRBV27,TRBJ1-1,CASSYALQNTEAFF
TRBV2,TRBJ1-1,CASSEDQGTAEAFF
TRBV5-1,TRBJ2-2,CASSPLETGELFF
TRBV29-1,TRBJ2-1,CSVAGAPEGYNEQFF